A selection of T cell receptor beta chains follows, all from one sample in a study of blood T cells in healthy people across ages. Each CDR3 protein is one row after TCRdb ran MiXCR on the 5' RACE reads. The sample lists over 1,500,000 distinct CDR3 sequences; approximately 40% were seen once. The sequencing input was blood. These TCRs come from a human donor in good health. Both conserved end residues are part of each CDR3. Fields, in order: clone size, V gene, D gene, J gene, CDR3 DNA, CDR3 protein. D genes are given only for firm matches. Clone size is stated in some rows and not others, as once, few, many or a class when expanded.

.,TRBV15,TRBD2,TRBJ2-1,TGTGCCACCAGCCCACACAATATAGCGGGGTGGTGTGAGCAGTTCTTC,CATSPHNIAGWCEQFF
few,TRBV7-2,TRBD1,TRBJ2-5,TGTGCCAGCAGCTTAGAGGGGGGACAGGGGTCACGTAAGTACTTC,CASSLEGGQGSRKYF
.,TRBV6-5,TRBD1,TRBJ2-5,TGTGCCAGCAGTTACTCGAATTCGGGGACAGGGGGGTTCCAAGAGACCCAGTACTTC,CASSYSNSGTGGFQETQYF
.,TRBV3-1,.,TRBJ2-1,TGTGCCACCTCCGGGACGTACGGGAACAATGAGCAGTTCTTC,CATSGTYGNNEQFF
.,TRBV11-2,.,TRBJ1-2,TGTGCCAGCACACTAGGGACACCGTGGGGCTACACCTTC,CASTLGTPWGYTF
.,TRBV29-1,.,TRBJ1-2,TGCAGCGTTGAAGAGGAAGGGTCCTCTAACTATGGCTACACCTTC,CSVEEEGSSNYGYTF
.,TRBV7-2,.,TRBJ2-3,TGTGCCAGCAGCCCCCGATCGTGGACAGATACGCGGTATTTT,CASSPRSWTDTRYF
few,TRBV6-5,.,TRBJ2-6,TGTGCCAGCAGTTATAGGGGGGCCGCTAGCTCTGGGGCCAACGTCCTGACTTTC,CASSYRGAASSGANVLTF
.,TRBV10-3,.,TRBJ2-7,TGTGCCATCAGTGAGAGGGTTCAGTCCTCCTACGAGCAGTACTTC,CAISERVQSSYEQYF
.,TRBV5-6,TRBD2,TRBJ2-7,TGTGCCAGCAGCTTGACTAGCGGTTCCACCTACGAGCAGTACTTC,CASSLTSGSTYEQYF
.,TRBV3-1,TRBD2,TRBJ2-1,TGTGCCAGCAGCGAAGAATCCGGGACTATCTACAATGAGCAGTTCTTC,CASSEESGTIYNEQFF
.,TRBV10-3,.,TRBJ2-1,TGTGCCATCAGTGGACGGGGCAGAACAAATGAGCAGTTCTTC,CAISGRGRTNEQFF
.,TRBV5-1,.,TRBJ2-7,TGCGCCAGCAGCGCAGACGGATACTCCTACGAGCAGTACTTC,CASSADGYSYEQYF
few,TRBV11-3,.,TRBJ2-7,TGTGCCAGCAGCTTAGCCCCGTGTGACAACTCCTACGAGCAGTACTTC,CASSLAPCDNSYEQYF
.,TRBV5-5,.,TRBJ1-2,TGTGCCAGCAGCTCGTTGGTAGGGGACTATGGCTACACCTTC,CASSSLVGDYGYTF
.,TRBV11-2,.,TRBJ2-7,TGTGCCAGCAGCGGCTGGGCCTACGAGCAGTACTTC,CASSGWAYEQYF
few,TRBV20-1,.,TRBJ2-5,TGCAGTGCTCTCTCTCCCGGGACTGCCCCATCGACCCAGTACTTC,CSALSPGTAPSTQYF
.,TRBV12-3/TRBV12-4,.,TRBJ2-7,TGTGCCAGCAGTTTAGCCCTCTACGGGCAGTACTTC,CASSLALYGQYF
.,TRBV4-1,.,TRBJ1-5,TGCGCCAGCAGCCAAGAGCCTTCCCATCAGCCCCAGCATTTT,CASSQEPSHQPQHF
once,TRBV7-2,.,TRBJ2-1,TGTGCCAGCAGCCAGGGGGGTCCGGGACCCCCGGGCGCCTCCTACAATGAGCAGTTCTTC,CASSQGGPGPPGASYNEQFF
.,TRBV7-8,.,TRBJ2-5,TGTGCCAGCAGCACCGGTGAGGTCCGAGAGACCCAGTACTTC,CASSTGEVRETQYF
.,TRBV28,TRBD2,TRBJ2-3,TGTGCCAGCAGTTTCGGGACTAGCGGCTGTCTCACAGATACGCAGTATTTT,CASSFGTSGCLTDTQYF
.,TRBV5-1,.,TRBJ2-1,TGCGCCAGCAGTTGGGGAGCGGGGCAGTTCTTC,CASSWGAGQFF
.,TRBV24-1,.,TRBJ1-2,TGTGCCACCAGTGGTACGGTGCGCGCTGGCTACACCTTC,CATSGTVRAGYTF
few,TRBV6-6,TRBD1,TRBJ2-7,TGTGCCATCAGACGACAGGGCAGGGAGCAGTACTTC,CAIRRQGREQYF
once,TRBV18,TRBD1,TRBJ1-2,TGTGCCAGCTCACCATCCCAGGGACAGGGGGATGGCTACACCTTC,CASSPSQGQGDGYTF
.,TRBV27,TRBD2,TRBJ2-1,TGTGCCAGCAGTTTATTAGCGGGGGTAGGGGGTGAGCAGTTCTTC,CASSLLAGVGGEQFF
few,TRBV5-1,TRBD1,TRBJ2-1,TGCGCCAGCACCAAAGGACAGGGATCTTACAATGAGCAGTTCTTC,CASTKGQGSYNEQFF
.,TRBV6-5,.,TRBJ1-1,TGTGCCAGCAGTTATGATGGGGTCTTGATGAACACTGAAGCTTTCTTT,CASSYDGVLMNTEAFF
.,TRBV5-1,TRBD1,TRBJ2-7,TGCGCCAGCAGCGAGGGACAGGTTTTGTACGAGCAGTACTTC,CASSEGQVLYEQYF
.,TRBV20-1,.,TRBJ1-2,TGCAGTGCGGAGGTGGGCCACACTAACTATGGCTACACCTTC,CSAEVGHTNYGYTF
few,TRBV7-9,.,TRBJ1-6,TGTGCCAGCAGCTTACAGTCCGATGTAGGACCGAGCTCCTATAATTCACCCCTCCACTTT,CASSLQSDVGPSSYNSPLHF
.,TRBV6-2/TRBV6-3,.,TRBJ1-5,TGTGCCAGCAGTTACTCGTGGGGAGTAAGCAATCAGCCCCAGCATTTT,CASSYSWGVSNQPQHF
.,TRBV20-1,TRBD1,TRBJ1-5,TGCAGTGCCGCCAAGGGACAGCGCAATCAGCCCCAGCATTTT,CSAAKGQRNQPQHF
few,TRBV29-1,.,TRBJ1-2,TGCAGCGTGACGACCAGGGGCCAGGGGGGCTACACCTTC,CSVTTRGQGGYTF
.,TRBV20-1,.,TRBJ2-2,TGCAGTGCTAGAGGCAGTGGCAGGTACACCGGGGAGCTGTTTTTT,CSARGSGRYTGELFF
few,TRBV25-1,TRBD2,TRBJ2-1,TGTGCCAGCAGTGAATACCTTCCTAGCGGGGGGGCCGCCCTCTCCTACAATGAGCAGTTCTTC,CASSEYLPSGGAALSYNEQFF
once,TRBV2,.,TRBJ1-4,TGTGCCAGCAGTACCCGAGGAGGGTCCCCGAATGAAAAACTGTTTTTT,CASSTRGGSPNEKLFF
.,TRBV19,.,TRBJ2-7,TGTGCCAGTAGTATAGACGGGCTGGGTGGGATCGAGCAGTACTTC,CASSIDGLGGIEQYF
.,TRBV20-1,.,TRBJ2-1,TGCAGTCCCTCGTCTGCTGATGAGCGGTTCTTC,CSPSSADERFF
.,TRBV5-1,.,TRBJ2-7,TGCGCCAGCAGCTTGGAGCCAGGGAGTGTCTACGAGCAGTACTTC,CASSLEPGSVYEQYF
few,TRBV15,.,TRBJ1-4,TGTGCCACCAGCACAGGGGATAATGAAAAACTGTTTTTT,CATSTGDNEKLFF
few,TRBV19,.,TRBJ2-1,TGTGCCAGTAGCCAAAGGGGGTCTAAGTGGAATGAGCAGTTCTTC,CASSQRGSKWNEQFF
.,TRBV10-3,TRBD1,TRBJ2-6,TGTGCCACTCTAACCCCCGGGACAGGGGTCTCTGGGGCCAACGTCCTGACTTTC,CATLTPGTGVSGANVLTF